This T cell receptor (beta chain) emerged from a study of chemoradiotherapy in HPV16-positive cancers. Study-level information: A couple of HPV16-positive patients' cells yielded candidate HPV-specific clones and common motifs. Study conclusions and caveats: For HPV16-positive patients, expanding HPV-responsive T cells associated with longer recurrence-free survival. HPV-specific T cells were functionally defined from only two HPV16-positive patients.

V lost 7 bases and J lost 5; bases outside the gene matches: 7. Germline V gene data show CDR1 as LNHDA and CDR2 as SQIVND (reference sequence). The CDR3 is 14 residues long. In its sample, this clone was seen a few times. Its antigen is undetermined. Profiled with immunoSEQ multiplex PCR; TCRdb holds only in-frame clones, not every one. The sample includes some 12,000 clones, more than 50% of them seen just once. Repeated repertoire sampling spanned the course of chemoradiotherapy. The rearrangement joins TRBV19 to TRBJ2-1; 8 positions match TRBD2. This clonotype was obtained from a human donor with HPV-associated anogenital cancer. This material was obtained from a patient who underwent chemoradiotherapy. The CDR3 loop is CASTKRELHNEQFF. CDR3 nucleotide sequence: TGTGCCAGTACGAAGCGGGAGCTCCACAATGAGCAGTTCTTC.